What follows is one TCR beta chain and its context. Per the original methods: Amplification from reference gene primers served as the basis for estimated nucleated cell counts. Clones were read by immunoSEQ multiplex PCR, and TCRdb kept only the in-frame ones, dropping some. The D gene and trimming were derived from the DNA, and the V and J assignments and clone size from that table. This sample has 300,000 to 450,000 clones; 85% occur once, and the top ten carry around 3.4%. The CDR3 covers 13 residues. Germline V gene lookup returns CDR1 MNHNS and CDR2 SASEGT. The ends were cut back, 1 base at V and 2 bases at J, with 5 bases in the middle. The data are from a study of blood T cell repertoires in COVID-19. Study context: Both acute and convalescent COVID-19 samples were obtained from the United States, Italy and Spain. PBMCs, B-cell-depleted T cells, or T cells were the source of the cDNA or gDNA that made up the material.

Specimen: peripheral blood. The sequence derives from a woman younger than 30 with acute or convalescent COVID-19. The chain carries TRBV6-1 and TRBJ1-2, with D unresolved. The CDR3 DNA reads TGTGCCAGCAGTGAAGGGCGGAACTATGGCTACACCTTC. Translating gives CASSEGRNYGYTF.